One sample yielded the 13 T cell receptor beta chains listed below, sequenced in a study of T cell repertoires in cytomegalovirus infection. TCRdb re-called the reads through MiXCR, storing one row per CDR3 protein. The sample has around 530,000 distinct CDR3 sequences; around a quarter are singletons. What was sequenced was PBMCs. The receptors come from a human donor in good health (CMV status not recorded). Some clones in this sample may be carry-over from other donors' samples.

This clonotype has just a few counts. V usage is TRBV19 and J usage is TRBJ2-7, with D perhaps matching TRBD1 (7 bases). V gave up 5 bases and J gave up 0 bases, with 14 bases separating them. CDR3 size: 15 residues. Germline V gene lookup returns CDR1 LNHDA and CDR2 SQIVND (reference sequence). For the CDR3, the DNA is TGTGCCAGTAGTGCGGGGACAGCGAACTCCTACGAGCAGTACTTC. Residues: CASSAGTANSYEQYF.

CDR3 in DNA: TGTGCCAGCAGTTACACTAGCGGGAGGGGCTTACAAGAGACCCAGTACTTC. Its translation: CASSYTSGRGLQETQYF. The chain carries TRBV6-5 and TRBJ2-5; 13 bases are shared with TRBD2. Trimming took 2 bases from V and 2 from J; bases not matched to a gene: 5. There are 17 residues in the CDR3. CDR1 MNHEY and CDR2 SVGAGI come from the germline V gene.

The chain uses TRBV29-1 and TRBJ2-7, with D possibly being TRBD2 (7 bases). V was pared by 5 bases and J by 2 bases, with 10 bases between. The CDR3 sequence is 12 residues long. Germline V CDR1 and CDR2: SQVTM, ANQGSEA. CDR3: CSVLGGPYEQYF. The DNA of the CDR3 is TGCAGCGTTCTCGGGGGGCCCTACGAGCAGTACTTC.

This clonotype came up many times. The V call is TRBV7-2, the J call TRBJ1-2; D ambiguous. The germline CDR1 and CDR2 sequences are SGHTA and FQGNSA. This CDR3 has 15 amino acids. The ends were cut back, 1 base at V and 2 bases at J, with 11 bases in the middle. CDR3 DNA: TGTGCCAGCAGCTTAGTCCCGGGTAGGAACTATGGCTACACCTTC. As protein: CASSLVPGRNYGYTF.

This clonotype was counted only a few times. The CDR3 reads CASSWGTGGTGELFF. CDR3 nucleotide sequence: TGTGCCAGCAGTTGGGGGACAGGGGGCACCGGGGAGCTGTTTTTT. The chain uses TRBV12-3 or TRBV12-4 and TRBJ2-2, with 11 nucleotides matching TRBD1. V was clipped by 4 bases and J by 4 bases; unmatched bases: 2. The CDR3 spans 15 residues.

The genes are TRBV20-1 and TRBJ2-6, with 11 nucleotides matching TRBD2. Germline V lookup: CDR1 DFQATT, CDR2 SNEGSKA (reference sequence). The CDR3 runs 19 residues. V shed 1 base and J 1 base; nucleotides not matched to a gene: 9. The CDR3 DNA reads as TGCAGTGCTAGAGCAACCGGGACTAGCGGCTCATCTGGGGCCAACGTCCTGACTTTC. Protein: CSARATGTSGSSGANVLTF.

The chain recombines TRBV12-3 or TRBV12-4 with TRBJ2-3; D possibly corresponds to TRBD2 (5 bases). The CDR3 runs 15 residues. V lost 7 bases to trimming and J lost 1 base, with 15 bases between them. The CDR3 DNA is TGTGCCAGCACCCAACTAGAAGAAGGCACAGATACGCAGTATTTT. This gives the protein CASTQLEEGTDTQYF.

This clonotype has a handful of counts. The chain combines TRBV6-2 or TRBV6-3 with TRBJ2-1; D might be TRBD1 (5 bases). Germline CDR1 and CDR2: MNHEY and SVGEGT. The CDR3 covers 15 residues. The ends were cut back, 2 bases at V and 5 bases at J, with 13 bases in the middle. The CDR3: CASSYGALRDNEQFF. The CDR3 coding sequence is TGTGCCAGCAGTTACGGGGCCTTAAGGGACAATGAGCAGTTCTTC.

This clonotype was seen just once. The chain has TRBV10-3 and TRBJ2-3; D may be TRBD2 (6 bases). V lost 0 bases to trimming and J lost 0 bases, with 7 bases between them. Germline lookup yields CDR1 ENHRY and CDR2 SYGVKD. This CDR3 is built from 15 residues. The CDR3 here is CAISESRGSTDTQYF. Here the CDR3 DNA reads TGTGCCATCAGTGAGTCGCGGGGCAGCACAGATACGCAGTATTTT.

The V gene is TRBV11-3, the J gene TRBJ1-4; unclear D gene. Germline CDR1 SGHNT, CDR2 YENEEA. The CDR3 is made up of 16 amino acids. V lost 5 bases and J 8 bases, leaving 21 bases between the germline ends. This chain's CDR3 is CASSTGQRSGGEKLFF. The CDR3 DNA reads TGTGCCAGCAGCACGGGTCAGAGGAGCGGAGGGGAAAAACTGTTTTTT.

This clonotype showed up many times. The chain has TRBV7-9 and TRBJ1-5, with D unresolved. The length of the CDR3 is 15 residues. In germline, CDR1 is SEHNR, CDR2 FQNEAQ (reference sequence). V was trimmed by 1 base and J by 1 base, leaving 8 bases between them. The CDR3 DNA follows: TGTGCCAGCAGCTTAGGGGGAGGGAGCAATCAGCCCCAGCATTTT. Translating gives CASSLGGGSNQPQHF.

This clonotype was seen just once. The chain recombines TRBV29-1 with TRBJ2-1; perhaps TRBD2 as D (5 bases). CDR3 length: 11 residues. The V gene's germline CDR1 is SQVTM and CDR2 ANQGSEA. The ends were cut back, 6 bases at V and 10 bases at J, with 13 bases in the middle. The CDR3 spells CSVYPGVEQFF. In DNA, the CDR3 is TGCAGCGTATACCCCGGGGTAGAGCAGTTCTTC.

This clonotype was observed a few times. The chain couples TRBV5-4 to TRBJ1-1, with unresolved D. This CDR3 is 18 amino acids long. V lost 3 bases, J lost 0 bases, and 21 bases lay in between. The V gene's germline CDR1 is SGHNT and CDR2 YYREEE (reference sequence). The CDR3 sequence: CASSCGPSRYWMNTEAFF. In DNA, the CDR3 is TGTGCCAGCAGCTGCGGACCTTCCCGTTATTGGATGAACACTGAAGCTTTCTTT.